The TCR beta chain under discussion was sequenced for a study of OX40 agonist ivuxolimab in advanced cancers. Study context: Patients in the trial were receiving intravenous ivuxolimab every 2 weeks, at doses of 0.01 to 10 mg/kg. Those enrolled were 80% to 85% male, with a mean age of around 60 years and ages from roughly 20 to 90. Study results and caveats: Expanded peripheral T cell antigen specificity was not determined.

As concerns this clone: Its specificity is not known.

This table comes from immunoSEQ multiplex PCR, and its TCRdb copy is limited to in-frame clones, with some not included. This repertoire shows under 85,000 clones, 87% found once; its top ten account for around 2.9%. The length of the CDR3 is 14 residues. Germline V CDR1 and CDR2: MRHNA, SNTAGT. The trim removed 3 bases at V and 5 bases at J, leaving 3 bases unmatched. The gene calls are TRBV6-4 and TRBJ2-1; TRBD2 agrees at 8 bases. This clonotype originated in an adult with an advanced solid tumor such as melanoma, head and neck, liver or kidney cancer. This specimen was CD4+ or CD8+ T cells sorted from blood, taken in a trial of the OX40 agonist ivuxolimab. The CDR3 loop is CASSEAGGDNEQFF. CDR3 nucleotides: TGTGCCAGCAGTGAGGCGGGAGGCGACAATGAGCAGTTCTTC.